This T cell receptor beta chain was identified in a study of spatial heterogeneity in lung cancer. CDR3 size: 14 residues. V was cut by 2 bases and J by 0 bases, with 8 bases left in between. This sample's time point: sample taken at primary tumor resection. Researchers sequenced whole RNA taken from tumor, nontumor lung or frozen PBMC without sorting. Every TCR cDNA molecule carried a tag that served as a unique molecular identifier. TCRdb analysed the 5' RACE reads with MiXCR anew, one entry per CDR3 protein. The table shows about 39,000 distinct CDR3 sequences, with roughly 3% occurring only once. This clonotype was recorded a few times.

This chain joins TRBV12-3 or TRBV12-4 and TRBJ2-7; D might be TRBD2 (6 bases). This TCR was recovered from a male donor with early-stage non-small cell lung cancer. Specimen: normal lung tissue next to the tumor, collected at surgery. The DNA of the CDR3 is TGTGCCAGCAGTTTACGGGGACTCTCCTACGAGCAGTACTTC. This sequence encodes CASSLRGLSYEQYF.